This paragraph covers one T cell receptor (beta chain) sequence. This specimen belongs to a study of blood T cells in healthy people across ages. Study at large: Through template switching, about one barcoded beta molecule was captured per two T cells, as measured in model experiments.

The second PCR ran roughly 6 to 11 cycles with a sample-barcoded 5' primer and J-beta primers. The yield of each sample was at least 2.5 million CDR3-containing paired-end reads. From the 5' RACE reads, TCRdb called clonotypes with MiXCR, one entry per CDR3 protein. The table lists 1.4 million or so distinct CDR3 sequences, roughly 43% of them singletons. This clonotype was obtained from a woman between 18 and 29 years old in good health. Sequencing used blood.

Here the CDR3 DNA reads TGTGCCAGCAGCAACGGAGAGGGTGGCTACACCTTC. As protein: CASSNGEGGYTF. The chain carries TRBV6-6 and TRBJ1-2, with D unclear. This CDR3 has 12 amino acids. V lost 6 bases to trimming and J lost 7 bases, with 12 bases between them. In germline, CDR1 is MNHNY, CDR2 SVGAGI (reference sequence).